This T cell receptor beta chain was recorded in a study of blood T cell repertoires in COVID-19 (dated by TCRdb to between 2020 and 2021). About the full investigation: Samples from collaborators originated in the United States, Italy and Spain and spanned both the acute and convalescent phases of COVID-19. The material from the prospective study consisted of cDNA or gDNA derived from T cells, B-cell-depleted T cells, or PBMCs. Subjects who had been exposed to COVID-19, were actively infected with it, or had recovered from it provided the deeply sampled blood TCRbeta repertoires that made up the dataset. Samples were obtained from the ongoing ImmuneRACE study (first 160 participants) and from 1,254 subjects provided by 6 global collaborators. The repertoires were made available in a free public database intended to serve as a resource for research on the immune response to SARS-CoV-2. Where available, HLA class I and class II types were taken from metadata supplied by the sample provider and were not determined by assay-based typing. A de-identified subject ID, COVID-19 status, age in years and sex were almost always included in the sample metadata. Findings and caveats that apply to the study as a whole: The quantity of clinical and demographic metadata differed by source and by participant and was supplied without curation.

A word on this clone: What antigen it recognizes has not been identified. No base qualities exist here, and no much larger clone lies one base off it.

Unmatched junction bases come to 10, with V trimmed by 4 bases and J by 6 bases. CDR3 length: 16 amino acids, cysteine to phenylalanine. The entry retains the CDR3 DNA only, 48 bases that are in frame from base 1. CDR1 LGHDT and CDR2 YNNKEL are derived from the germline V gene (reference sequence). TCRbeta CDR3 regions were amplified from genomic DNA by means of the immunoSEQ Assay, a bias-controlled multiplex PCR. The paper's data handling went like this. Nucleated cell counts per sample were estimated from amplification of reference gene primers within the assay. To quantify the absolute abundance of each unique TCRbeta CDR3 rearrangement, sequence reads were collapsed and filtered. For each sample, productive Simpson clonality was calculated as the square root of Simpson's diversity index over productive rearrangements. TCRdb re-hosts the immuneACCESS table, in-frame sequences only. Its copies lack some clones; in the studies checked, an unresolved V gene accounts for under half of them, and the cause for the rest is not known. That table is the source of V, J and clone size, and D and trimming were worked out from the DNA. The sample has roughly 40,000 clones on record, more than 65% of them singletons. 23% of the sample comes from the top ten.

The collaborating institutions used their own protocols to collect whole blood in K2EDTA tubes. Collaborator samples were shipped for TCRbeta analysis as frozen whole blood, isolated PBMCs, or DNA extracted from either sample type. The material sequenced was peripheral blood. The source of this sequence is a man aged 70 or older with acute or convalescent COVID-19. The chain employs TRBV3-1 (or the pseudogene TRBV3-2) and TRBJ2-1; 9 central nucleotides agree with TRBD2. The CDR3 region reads CASSPLGAGGPNEQFF. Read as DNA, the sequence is TGTGCCAGCAGCCCCCTGGGAGCGGGAGGCCCCAATGAGCAGTTCTTC.